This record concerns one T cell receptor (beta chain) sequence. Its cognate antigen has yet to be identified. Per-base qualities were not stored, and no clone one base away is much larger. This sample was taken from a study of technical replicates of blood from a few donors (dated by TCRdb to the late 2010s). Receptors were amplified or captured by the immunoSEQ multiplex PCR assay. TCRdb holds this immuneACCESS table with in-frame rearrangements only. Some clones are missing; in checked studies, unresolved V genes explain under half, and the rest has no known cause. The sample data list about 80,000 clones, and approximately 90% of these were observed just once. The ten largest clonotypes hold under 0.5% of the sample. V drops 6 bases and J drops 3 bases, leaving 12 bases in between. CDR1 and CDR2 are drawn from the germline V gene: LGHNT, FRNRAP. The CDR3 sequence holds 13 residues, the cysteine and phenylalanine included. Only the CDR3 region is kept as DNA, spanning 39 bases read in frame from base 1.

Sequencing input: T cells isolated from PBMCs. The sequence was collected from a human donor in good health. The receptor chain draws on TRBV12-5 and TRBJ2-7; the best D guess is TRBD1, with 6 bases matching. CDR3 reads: CASGSGVGYEQYF. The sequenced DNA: TGTGCTAGTGGATCAGGGGTAGGCTACGAGCAGTACTTC.